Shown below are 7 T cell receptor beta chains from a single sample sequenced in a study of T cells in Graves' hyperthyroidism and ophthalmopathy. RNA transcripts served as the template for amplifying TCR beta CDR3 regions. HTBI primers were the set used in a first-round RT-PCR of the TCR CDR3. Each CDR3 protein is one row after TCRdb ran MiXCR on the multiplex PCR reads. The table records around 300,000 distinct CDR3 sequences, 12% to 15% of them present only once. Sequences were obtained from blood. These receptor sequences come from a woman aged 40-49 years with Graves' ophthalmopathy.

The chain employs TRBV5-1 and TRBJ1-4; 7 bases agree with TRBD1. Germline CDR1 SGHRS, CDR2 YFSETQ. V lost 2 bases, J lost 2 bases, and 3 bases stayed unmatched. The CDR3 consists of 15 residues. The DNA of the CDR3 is TGCGCCAGCAGCTTATCACAGGGGACTAATGAAAAACTGTTTTTT. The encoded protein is CASSLSQGTNEKLFF.

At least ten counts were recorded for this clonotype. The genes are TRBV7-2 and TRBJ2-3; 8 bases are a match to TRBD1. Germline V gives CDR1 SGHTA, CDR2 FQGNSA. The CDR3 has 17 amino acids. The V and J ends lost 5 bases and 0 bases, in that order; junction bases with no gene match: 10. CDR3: CASSPGQGLRSTDTQYF. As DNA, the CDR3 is TGTGCCAGCAGCCCCGGACAGGGTCTAAGAAGCACAGATACGCAGTATTTT.

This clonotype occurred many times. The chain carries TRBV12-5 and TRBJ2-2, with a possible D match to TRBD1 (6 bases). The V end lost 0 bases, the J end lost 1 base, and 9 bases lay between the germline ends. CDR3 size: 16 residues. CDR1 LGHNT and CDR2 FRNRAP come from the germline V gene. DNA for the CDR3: TGTGCTAGTGGTTTGGTCCAGGGACAGAACACCGGGGAGCTGTTTTTT. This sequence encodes CASGLVQGQNTGELFF.

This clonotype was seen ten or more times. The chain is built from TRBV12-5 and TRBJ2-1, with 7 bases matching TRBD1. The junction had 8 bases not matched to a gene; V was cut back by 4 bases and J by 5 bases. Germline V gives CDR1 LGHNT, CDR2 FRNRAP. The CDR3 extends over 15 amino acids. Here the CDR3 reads CASGSWDSQNNEQFF. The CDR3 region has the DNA TGTGCTAGTGGTTCATGGGACAGCCAAAACAATGAGCAGTTCTTC. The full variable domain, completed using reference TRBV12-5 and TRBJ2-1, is DARVTQTPRHKVTEMGQEVTMRCQPILGHNTVFWYRQTMMQGLELLAYFRNRAPLDDSGMPKDRFSAEMPDATLATLKIQPSEPRDSAVYFCASGSWDSQNNEQFFGPGTRLTVL.

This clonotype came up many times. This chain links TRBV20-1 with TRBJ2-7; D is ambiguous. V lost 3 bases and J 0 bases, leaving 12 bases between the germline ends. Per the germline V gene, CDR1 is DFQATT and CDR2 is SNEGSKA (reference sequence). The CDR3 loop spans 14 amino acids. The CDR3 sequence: CSASKAIRSYEQYF. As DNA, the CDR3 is TGCAGTGCTAGTAAGGCAATTCGCTCCTACGAGCAGTACTTC.

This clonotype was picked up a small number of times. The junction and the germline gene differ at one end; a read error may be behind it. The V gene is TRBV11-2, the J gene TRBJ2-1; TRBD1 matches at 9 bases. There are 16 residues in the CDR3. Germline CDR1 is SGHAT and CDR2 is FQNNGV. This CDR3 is CASSLVQGALYNEQSF. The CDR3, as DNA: TGTGCCAGCAGCTTAGTACAGGGGGCGCTTTACAATGAGCAGTCCTTC.

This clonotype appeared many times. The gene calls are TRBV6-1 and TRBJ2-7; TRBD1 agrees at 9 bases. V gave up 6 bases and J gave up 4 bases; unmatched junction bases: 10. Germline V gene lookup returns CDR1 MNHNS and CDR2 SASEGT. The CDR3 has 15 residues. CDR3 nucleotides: TGTGCCAGCAGCAAATACTCGACAGGGGGGTACGAGCAGTACTTC. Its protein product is CASSKYSTGGYEQYF.